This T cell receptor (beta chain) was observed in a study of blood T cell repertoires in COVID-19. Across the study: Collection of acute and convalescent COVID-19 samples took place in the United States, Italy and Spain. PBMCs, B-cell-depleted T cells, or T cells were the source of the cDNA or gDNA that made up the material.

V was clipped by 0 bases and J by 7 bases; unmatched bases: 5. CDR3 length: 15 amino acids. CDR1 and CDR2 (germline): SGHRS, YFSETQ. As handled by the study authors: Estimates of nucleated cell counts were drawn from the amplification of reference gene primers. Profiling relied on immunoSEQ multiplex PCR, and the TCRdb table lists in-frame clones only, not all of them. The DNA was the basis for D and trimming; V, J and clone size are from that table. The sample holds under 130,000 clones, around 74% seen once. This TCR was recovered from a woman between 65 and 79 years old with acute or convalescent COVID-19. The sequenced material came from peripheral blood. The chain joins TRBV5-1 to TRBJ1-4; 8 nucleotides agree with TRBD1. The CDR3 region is CASSLAPGQAEKLFF. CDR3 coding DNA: TGCGCCAGCAGCTTGGCCCCGGGACAGGCTGAAAAACTGTTTTTT.